This T cell receptor (beta chain) was captured by sequencing in a study of T-cell memory formation after mild COVID-19. Study outcomes and limitations: Some responding clones appeared in pre-infection memory, suggesting cross-reactive memory joined. Nothing confirmed that second-wave clones peaking on day 37 were specific for SARS-CoV-2. Contracting CD4+ clones sat mainly in CM and EM; CD8+ in EMRA.

With constant-segment primers, 5'RACE yielded cDNA libraries of TCR alpha and TCR beta that carried sample barcodes and UMIs. TCRdb passed the 5' RACE reads through MiXCR, listing each CDR3 protein once. The sample gives about half a million distinct CDR3 sequences, 18% of which show up once; around an eighth is in the top ten. Concerning this clonotype itself: Its antigen is unknown.

With 2 bases clipped from V and 3 bases from J, the junction kept 11 bases outside the gene matches. This CDR3 is built from 17 residues. Germline V gene lookup returns CDR1 LNHNV and CDR2 YYDKDF (reference sequence). The origin of this receptor is an adult woman who had mild COVID-19 (a few samples of this study predate the infection). Cell type and time point are not known. The chain couples TRBV15 to TRBJ1-2, with 8 bases fitting TRBD1. The sample taken for sequencing was PBMCs or a T cell subset sorted from them (not recorded which). This CDR3 reads CATSRTRTGLNDYGYTF. The CDR3, as DNA: TGTGCCACCAGCAGAACCAGGACAGGGTTGAACGACTATGGCTACACCTTC.